Listed below are T cell receptor beta chains from one sample, sequenced in a study of T cell repertoires in aging, cancer and after chemotherapy. Each CDR3 protein is one row after TCRdb ran MiXCR on the multiplex PCR reads. The sample has about 5,700 distinct CDR3 sequences; approximately 28% are singletons. Specimen: blood. These receptors were taken from a human donor in good health. The CDR3 runs from the conserved cysteine through the conserved F or W. Fields, in order: clone size, V gene, J gene, D gene, CDR3 DNA, CDR3 protein. D genes are given only for firm matches. Some rows mark clone size as missing; the rest say once, few, many or name a class of expanded clone.

few	TRBV10-1	TRBJ2-4	NA	TGCGCCAGCAGAGGCCGGCTAGCCAAAAACATTCAGTACTTC	CASRGRLAKNIQYF
few	TRBV6-2/TRBV6-3	TRBJ1-5	NA	TGTGCCAGCACCCGCAGGGGTTATCAGCCCCAGCATTTT	CASTRRGYQPQHF
few	TRBV6-5	TRBJ1-6	NA	TGTGCCAGCAGTTACTCGGGCACCGGGAGCTCCTATAATTCACCCCTCCACTTT	CASSYSGTGSSYNSPLHF
NA	TRBV7-2	TRBJ2-7	TRBD1	TGTGCCAGCAGCCCCTCCCCAGGGGGTACCTACGAGCAGTACTTC	CASSPSPGGTYEQYF
NA	TRBV7-6	TRBJ1-5	TRBD1	TGTGCCAGCAGCTCTAAGCCGGGACAGGGTAGCAATCAGCCCCAGCATTTT	CASSSKPGQGSNQPQHF
few	TRBV5-1	TRBJ2-2	TRBD1	TGCGCCAGCAGCCTCGGACAGGGGGAAGCCGGGGAGCTGTTTTTT	CASSLGQGEAGELFF
few	TRBV5-1	TRBJ1-4	NA	TGCGCCAGCAGCTTAGGGAGGTGGGGAGAAAAACTGTTTTTT	CASSLGRWGEKLFF
once	TRBV12-3/TRBV12-4	TRBJ2-1	NA	TGTGCCAGCAGTTTTGACAGTTACTACAATGAGCAGTTCTTC	CASSFDSYYNEQFF
NA	TRBV7-2	TRBJ1-3	NA	TGTGCCAGCAGCTTAGGGGCAGAGGGCCTTGGAAACACCATATATTTT	CASSLGAEGLGNTIYF
NA	TRBV12-3/TRBV12-4	TRBJ1-6	TRBD1	TGTGCCAGCAGTTTAAGCAGGACAGGGGGCTTGGGGTCACCCCTCCACTTT	CASSLSRTGGLGSPLHF
NA	TRBV27	TRBJ2-7	NA	TGTGCCAGCAGTTTAACGGCCCGAGGGTTCTACGAGCAGTACTTC	CASSLTARGFYEQYF
NA	TRBV6-2/TRBV6-3	TRBJ1-1	NA	TGTGCCAGCAGTTCCACAGGGAACACTGAAGCTTTCTTT	CASSSTGNTEAFF
medium-sized	TRBV19	TRBJ2-1	TRBD2	TGTGCCAGTCGACAGAGGGGTCGGGCTAGCGGGAAATTGGGTGAGCAGTTCTTC	CASRQRGRASGKLGEQFF
few	TRBV10-3	TRBJ2-4	TRBD2	TGTGCCATCAGTGAGTGGAGGGGAGTAGCGGGGGAAGGAGCCAAAAACATTCAGTACTTC	CAISEWRGVAGEGAKNIQYF
few	TRBV12-3/TRBV12-4	TRBJ1-2	NA	TGTGCCAGCATCAAACAAAGGGGACTCCCGGCATTTTATGGCTACACCTTC	CASIKQRGLPAFYGYTF
few	TRBV12-3/TRBV12-4	TRBJ2-7	TRBD1	TGTGCCAGCAGTTTCTCCGGGACAGGCGGGTCCGAGCAGTACTTC	CASSFSGTGGSEQYF
medium-sized	TRBV11-1	TRBJ2-1	TRBD2	TGTGCCAGCAGCTCCACCATGGGGGGGACTAGCGGGAGGGTAGACAATGAGCAGTTCTTC	CASSSTMGGTSGRVDNEQFF
NA	TRBV5-6	TRBJ2-7	TRBD1	TGTGCCAGCAGCCTTGGACAGGGCGCCTACGAGCAGTACTTC	CASSLGQGAYEQYF
few	TRBV27	TRBJ2-1	TRBD2	TGTGCCAGCAGTTTAATAGCGGGGGCGTACAATGAGCAGTTCTTC	CASSLIAGAYNEQFF
NA	TRBV6-2/TRBV6-3	TRBJ1-5	NA	TGTGCCAGCAGTTCTCAGGGAGGAAATCAGCCCCAGCATTTT	CASSSQGGNQPQHF
medium-sized	TRBV27	TRBJ2-6	NA	TGTGCCAGCAGCCCTCTTGGTACCGGGGCCAACGTCCTGACTTTC	CASSPLGTGANVLTF
NA	TRBV30	TRBJ2-7	NA	TGTGCCTGGAGCGTAGGAACGGAACTCATCTACGAGCAGTACTTC	CAWSVGTELIYEQYF
few	TRBV4-3	TRBJ2-7	TRBD1	TGCGCCAGCAGCCAAGATAGAGGGACAGCCAACCGCCCCCTCTACGAGCAGTACTTC	CASSQDRGTANRPLYEQYF
medium-sized	TRBV11-1	TRBJ2-1	NA	TGTGCCAGCGGCCCGTACGGCGTCTACTACAATGAGCAGTTCTTC	CASGPYGVYYNEQFF